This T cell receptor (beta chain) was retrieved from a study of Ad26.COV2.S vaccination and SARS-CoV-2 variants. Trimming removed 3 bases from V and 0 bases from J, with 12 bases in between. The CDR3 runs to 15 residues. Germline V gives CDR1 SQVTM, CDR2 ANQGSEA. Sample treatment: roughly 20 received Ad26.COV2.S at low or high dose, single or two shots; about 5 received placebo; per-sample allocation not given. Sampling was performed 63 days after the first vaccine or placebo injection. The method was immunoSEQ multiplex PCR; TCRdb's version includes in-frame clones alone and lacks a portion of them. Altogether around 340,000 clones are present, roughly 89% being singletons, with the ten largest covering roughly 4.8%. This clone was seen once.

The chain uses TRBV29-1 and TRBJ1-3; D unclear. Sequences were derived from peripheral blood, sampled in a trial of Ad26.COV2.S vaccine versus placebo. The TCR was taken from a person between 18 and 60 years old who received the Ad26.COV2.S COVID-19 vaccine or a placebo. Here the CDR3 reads CSVDWGDRSGNTIYF. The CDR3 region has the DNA TGCAGCGTTGATTGGGGAGACCGCTCTGGAAACACCATATATTTT. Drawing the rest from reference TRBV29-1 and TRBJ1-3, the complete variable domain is SAVISQKPSRDICQRGTSLTIQCQVDSQVTMMFWYRQQPGQSLTLIATANQGSEATYESGFVIDKFPISRPNLTFSTLTVSNMSPEDSSIYLCSVDWGDRSGNTIYFGEGSWLTVV.